The sequence of this TCR beta chain was determined in a study of cytomegalovirus exposure and HLA in healthy donors. Study-level findings and limits: An analysis that was carried out later associated 15,000 to 20,000 TCR beta sequences with HLA alleles at 0.05 false discovery rate. Most TCR beta V segments were productive about 90% or about 30% of the time in an earlier analysis.

As concerns this clone: Its antigen is unidentified. Because it lacks the conserved phenylalanine or tryptophan at the end, this CDR3 is likely a read error. The DNA is left out, because the CDR3 cannot be placed on it with certainty; the CDR3 is given as TCRdb lists it.

The PCR was carried out with 60 Vbeta primers and 13 Jbeta primers. Assay: immunoSEQ multiplex PCR; the TCRdb copy retains only in-frame clones and omits some. The sample lists 120,000 or so clones; around three quarters were seen once. Donors sampled were nominally healthy, though unrecorded immune exposures were likely. The clonotype originates from a man aged 18 to 29 in good health and CMV-seronegative. The specimen was PBMCs.

The CDR3 spells CASGGAGRLFFN. The chain carries TRBV2 and TRBJ2-7; the table's D call, TRBD2, was not checked against the DNA. Germline CDR1 SNHLY, CDR2 FYNNEI. The CDR3 spans 12 amino acids, including both terminal residues.